The 10 T cell receptor beta chains given below trace back to one sample, sequenced in a study of cytomegalovirus exposure and HLA in healthy donors. PCR used 60 Vbeta primers and 13 Jbeta primers. Profiled with immunoSEQ multiplex PCR; TCRdb holds only in-frame clones, not every one. The sample yields 100,000 to 150,000 clones, about 83% seen once. The specimen sequenced was PBMCs. These receptors came from a girl aged 2-15 years in good health and CMV-seronegative.

This clone has a handful of counts. The chain links TRBV18 to TRBJ1-1; TRBD1 aligns across 7 bases. The length of the CDR3 is 14 residues. Germline V gene data show CDR1 as KGHSH and CDR2 as LQKENI. Losses at the gene ends were 1 base for V and 1 base for J; bases not matched to a gene: 0. This chain's CDR3 is CASSPQGANTEAFF. The CDR3 DNA is TGTGCCAGCTCACCACAGGGGGCGAACACTGAAGCTTTCTTT.

V usage is TRBV7-3 and J usage is TRBJ2-3; a weak D match, TRBD1 (5 bases). Trimming pared 2 bases from V and 6 bases from J, leaving 6 bases between. This CDR3 region has 12 residues. CDR1 SGHTA and CDR2 FQGTGA come from the germline V gene. CDR3 region: CASSLGADTQYF. The CDR3 DNA is TGTGCCAGCAGCTTAGGGGCCGATACGCAGTATTTT.

The rearrangement joins TRBV27 to TRBJ2-1; 10 positions match TRBD1. The CDR3 contains 14 residues. Germline values: CDR1 MNHEY, CDR2 SMNVEV (reference sequence). The junction had 5 bases not matched to a gene; V was cut back by 5 bases and J by 7 bases. This CDR3 reads CASSPRTGGNEQFF. CDR3 sequence (DNA): TGTGCCAGCAGTCCACGGACAGGGGGTAATGAGCAGTTCTTC.

This chain links TRBV5-1 with TRBJ2-7, with a tentative D call TRBD1 (5 bases). Trimming took 1 base from V and 3 from J, leaving 11 bases between them. Per the germline V gene, CDR1 is SGHRS and CDR2 is YFSETQ. CDR3 length equals 14 residues. The CDR3 reads CASSLLGLVYEQYF. DNA for the CDR3: TGCGCCAGCAGCTTGTTGGGGCTGGTCTACGAGCAGTACTTC. Variable domain in full (rest from reference TRBV5-1 and TRBJ2-7): KAGVTQTPRYLIKTRGQQVTLSCSPISGHRSVSWYQQTPGQGLQFLFEYFSETQRNKGNFPGRFSGRQFSNSRSEMNVSTLELGDSALYLCASSLLGLVYEQYFGPGTRLTVT.

The rearrangement joins TRBV29-1 to TRBJ2-2; TRBD1 might be the D (6 bases). V was shortened by 3 bases and J by 0 bases, with 11 bases between the two germline ends. The CDR3 runs to 15 residues. Germline V gives CDR1 SQVTM, CDR2 ANQGSEA. The CDR3 nucleotides are TGCAGCGTTGACTTCAGGGGAGCGAACACCGGGGAGCTGTTTTTT. Protein product: CSVDFRGANTGELFF.

J is TRBJ2-3 and V is TRBV7-9; 8 positions match TRBD2. Germline V gene sequence: CDR1 SEHNR, CDR2 FQNEAQ (reference sequence). The CDR3 is 16 amino acids. The junction had 6 bases not matched to a gene; V was cut back by 2 bases and J by 2 bases. The CDR3 region is CASSLPAGGSTDTQYF. The DNA of the CDR3 is TGTGCCAGCAGCTTACCGGCGGGGGGATCCACAGATACGCAGTATTTT.

This chain joins TRBV27 and TRBJ2-5; weak D call: TRBD2 (6 bases). This CDR3 comprises 15 residues. In germline, CDR1 is MNHEY, CDR2 SMNVEV (reference sequence). Trimming stripped 6 bases from V and 5 bases from J, with 19 bases between. CDR3 amino acids: CASSPTIGGTETQYF. CDR3 sequence (DNA): TGTGCCAGCAGCCCGACTATCGGCGGGACTGAGACCCAGTACTTC.

V gene TRBV7-2 combines with J gene TRBJ2-5; 7 positions match TRBD1. Per germline, CDR1 SGHTA and CDR2 FQGNSA. J lost 3 bases, V lost 5 bases, and 3 bases had no gene match. The CDR3 runs 13 residues. The CDR3 nucleotides are TGTGCCAGCAGCCGTGACAGGGAAGAGACCCAGTACTTC. Its protein product is CASSRDREETQYF.

V usage is TRBV7-2 and J usage is TRBJ1-1, with D possibly matching TRBD1 (6 bases). Between the trimmed V and J ends, which lost 5 bases and 1 base, there was a span of 11 bases. CDR3 size: 14 residues. Germline values: CDR1 SGHTA, CDR2 FQGNSA. This CDR3 is CASSHTTGNTEAFF. CDR3 in DNA: TGTGCCAGCAGCCACACGACAGGGAACACTGAAGCTTTCTTT.

V usage is TRBV5-5 and J usage is TRBJ2-3; D call uncertain. Germline CDR1 and CDR2: SGHKS and YYEKEE (reference sequence). V dropped 0 bases and J dropped 1 base, with 9 bases sitting between them. The CDR3 is 15 residues long. The CDR3 region has the DNA TGTGCCAGCAGCTTGGATCTAGGCCGCACAGATACGCAGTATTTT. It codes for CASSLDLGRTDTQYF.